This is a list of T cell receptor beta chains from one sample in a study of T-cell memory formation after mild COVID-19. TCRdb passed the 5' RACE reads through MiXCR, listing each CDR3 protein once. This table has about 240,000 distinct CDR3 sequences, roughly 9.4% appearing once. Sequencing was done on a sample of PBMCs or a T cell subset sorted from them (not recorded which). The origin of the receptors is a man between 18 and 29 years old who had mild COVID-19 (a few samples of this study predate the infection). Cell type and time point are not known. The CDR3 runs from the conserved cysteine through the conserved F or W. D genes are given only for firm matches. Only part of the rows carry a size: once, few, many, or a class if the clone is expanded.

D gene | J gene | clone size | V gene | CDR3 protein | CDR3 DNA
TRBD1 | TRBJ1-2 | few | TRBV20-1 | CSASTTGYGYTF | TGCAGTGCTAGTACGACAGGGTATGGCTACACCTTC
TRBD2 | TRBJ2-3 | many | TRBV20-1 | CSASNAGGSWDTQYF | TGCAGTGCTTCAAATGCGGGGGGATCCTGGGATACGCAGTATTTT
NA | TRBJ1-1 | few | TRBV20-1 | CSARPVTGLVAFF | TGCAGTGCTAGACCGGTGACAGGACTGGTAGCTTTCTTT
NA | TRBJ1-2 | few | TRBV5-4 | CASSRGSGYTF | TGTGCCAGCAGCCGAGGGAGCGGCTACACCTTC
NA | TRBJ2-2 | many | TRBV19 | CASTPAHFFTGELFF | TGTGCCAGTACCCCAGCACACTTTTTCACCGGGGAGCTGTTTTTT
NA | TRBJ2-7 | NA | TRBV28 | CASGAAYEQYF | TGTGCCAGCGGGGCAGCCTACGAGCAGTACTTC
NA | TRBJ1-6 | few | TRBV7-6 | CASSLESGESGGFTYNSPLHF | TGTGCCAGCAGCTTAGAGTCAGGCGAGTCTGGTGGGTTCACCTATAATTCACCCCTCCACTTT
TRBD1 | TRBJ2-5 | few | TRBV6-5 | CASSAQTGPETQYF | TGTGCCAGCAGTGCCCAGACAGGGCCAGAGACCCAGTACTTC
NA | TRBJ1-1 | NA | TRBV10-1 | CASSEAGEGNTEAFF | TGCGCCAGCAGTGAGGCCGGGGAAGGGAACACTGAAGCTTTCTTT
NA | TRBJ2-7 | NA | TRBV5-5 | CASSLGGTLYEQYF | TGTGCCAGCAGCTTGGGAGGGACACTCTACGAGCAGTACTTC
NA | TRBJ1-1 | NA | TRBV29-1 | CSVRQYTEAFF | TGCAGCGTTCGTCAGTACACTGAAGCTTTCTTT
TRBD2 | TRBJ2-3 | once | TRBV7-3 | CASSRSGGGSDTQYF | TGTGCCAGCAGCCGTAGCGGGGGTGGCTCAGATACGCAGTATTTT
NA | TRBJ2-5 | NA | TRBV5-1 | CASSPKDPGETQYF | TGCGCCAGCAGCCCCAAGGACCCAGGGGAGACCCAGTACTTC
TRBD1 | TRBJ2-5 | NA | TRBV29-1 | CSVTGVEETQYF | TGCAGCGTAACAGGGGTCGAGGAGACCCAGTACTTC
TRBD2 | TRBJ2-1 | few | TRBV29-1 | CSVVSTTWRGGYNEQFF | TGCAGCGTTGTCAGCACCACCTGGCGGGGGGGATACAATGAGCAGTTCTTC
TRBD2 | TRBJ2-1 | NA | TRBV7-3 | CASSLFAGGYNEQFF | TGTGCCAGCAGCTTATTTGCGGGGGGGTACAATGAGCAGTTCTTC
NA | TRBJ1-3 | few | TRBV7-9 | CASSLSPGSGGNTIYF | TGTGCCAGCAGCTTAAGTCCGGGGAGCGGTGGAAACACCATATATTTT
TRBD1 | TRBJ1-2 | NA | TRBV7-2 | CASSLGQGEDYGYTF | TGTGCCAGCAGCCTGGGACAGGGTGAGGACTATGGCTACACCTTC
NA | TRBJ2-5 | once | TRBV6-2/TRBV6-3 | CASSYSMETQYF | TGTGCCAGCAGTTACTCGATGGAGACCCAGTACTTC
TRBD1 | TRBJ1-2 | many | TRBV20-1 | CSARYSHDRGQDYGYTF | TGCAGTGCTAGATACTCCCACGACAGGGGGCAGGACTATGGCTACACCTTC
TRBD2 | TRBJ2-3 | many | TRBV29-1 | CSLGLATDTQYF | TGCAGCTTAGGACTAGCGACAGATACGCAGTATTTT
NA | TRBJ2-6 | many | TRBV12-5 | CASDGAGANVLTF | TGTGCTAGTGACGGAGCTGGGGCCAACGTCCTGACTTTC
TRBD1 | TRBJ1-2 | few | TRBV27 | CASSFQGQGRHYGYTF | TGTGCCAGCAGTTTTCAAGGACAGGGGCGCCACTATGGCTACACCTTC
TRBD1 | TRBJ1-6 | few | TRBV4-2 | CASSQDRTGGNSPLHF | TGTGCCAGCAGCCAAGATCGGACAGGGGGGAATTCACCCCTCCACTTT
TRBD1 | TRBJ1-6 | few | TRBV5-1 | CASSLRQGDSPLHF | TGCGCCAGCAGCTTGAGGCAGGGGGATTCACCCCTCCACTTT
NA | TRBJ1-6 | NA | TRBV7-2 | CASSLQGLYNSPLHF | TGTGCCAGCAGCTTACAGGGCCTCTATAATTCACCCCTCCACTTT
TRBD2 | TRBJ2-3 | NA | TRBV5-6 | CASTISGASTDTQYF | TGTGCCAGCACCATTAGCGGGGCTAGCACAGATACGCAGTATTTT
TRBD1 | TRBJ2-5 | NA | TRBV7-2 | CASSVAGTGIETQYF | TGTGCCAGCAGCGTCGCCGGGACAGGGATAGAGACCCAGTACTTC
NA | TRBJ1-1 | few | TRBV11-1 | CASSRALGFNTEAFF | TGTGCCAGCAGCCGCGCCCTCGGTTTTAACACTGAAGCTTTCTTT
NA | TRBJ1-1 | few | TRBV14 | CASSPLVANTEAFF | TGTGCCAGCAGCCCACTAGTGGCGAACACTGAAGCTTTCTTT
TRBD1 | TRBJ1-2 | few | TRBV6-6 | CASSYSNVVGQGTYGYTF | TGTGCCAGCAGTTACTCCAATGTCGTAGGACAGGGGACCTATGGCTACACCTTC
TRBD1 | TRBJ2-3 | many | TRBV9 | CASSSDRVTDTQYF | TGTGCCAGCAGCTCGGACAGGGTCACAGATACGCAGTATTTT
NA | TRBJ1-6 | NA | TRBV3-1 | CASSDSLGKSPLHF | TGTGCCAGCAGCGACTCGTTGGGGAAATCACCCCTCCACTTT